The 31 T cell receptor beta chains below come from one sample, sequenced in a study of blood T cell repertoires in COVID-19. Libraries were prepared by immunoSEQ multiplex PCR; TCRdb keeps only in-frame clonotypes and omits some of them. The table records some 170,000 clones, 75% to 80% of them present only once. Sequenced material: peripheral blood. These receptors were obtained from a woman aged 70-85 years with acute or convalescent COVID-19.

This chain joins TRBV5-1 and TRBJ2-3; D uncertain. The germline V gene encodes CDR1 SGHRS and CDR2 YFSETQ. Trimming took off 2 bases at V and 0 bases at J, with 10 bases between the two ends. CDR3 size: 15 residues. Here the CDR3 DNA reads TGCGCCAGCAGCTTTGACGTAGCTAGCACAGATACGCAGTATTTT. Encoded protein: CASSFDVASTDTQYF. The full variable domain, in which reference TRBV5-1 and TRBJ2-3 provide the parts outside the CDR3, is KAGVTQTPRYLIKTRGQQVTLSCSPISGHRSVSWYQQTPGQGLQFLFEYFSETQRNKGNFPGRFSGRQFSNSRSEMNVSTLELGDSALYLCASSFDVASTDTQYFGPGTRLTVL.

The chain links TRBV20-1 to TRBJ1-6; 7 bases agree with TRBD1. The junction had 5 bases not matched to a gene; V was cut back by 5 bases and J by 7 bases. This CDR3 has 13 amino acids. Germline V gene data show CDR1 as DFQATT and CDR2 as SNEGSKA (reference sequence). The CDR3 sequence is CSARGGQNSPLHF. The DNA of the CDR3 is TGCAGTGCTCGTGGGGGACAGAATTCACCCCTCCACTTT.

Turning to this clone: The same CDR3 also results from other DNA sequences found in this sample. The CDR3 sequence: CASSVGQGGNTIYF. DNA of the CDR3: TGTGCCAGCAGCGTAGGACAGGGAGGAAACACCATATATTTT. The chain uses TRBV9 and TRBJ1-3, with 7 bases lining up with TRBD1. The CDR3 loop spans 14 amino acids. Germline V gene sequence: CDR1 SGDLS, CDR2 YYNGEE. Trimming took 0 bases from V and 4 from J; bases not matched to a gene: 1.

This clone turned up a few times. J is TRBJ1-2 and V is TRBV25-1; 7 bases agree with TRBD1. The germline CDR1 and CDR2 sequences are MGHDK and SYGVNS. Trimming at V came to 3 bases and at J to 5 bases, leaving 9 bases not matched to a gene. CDR3 size: 15 residues. CDR3 sequence reads: CASSESGTANYGYTF. The CDR3, as DNA: TGTGCCAGCAGTGAGTCCGGGACAGCGAATTATGGCTACACCTTC.

This clone was recorded many times. The chain carries TRBV6-1 and TRBJ1-1; TRBD1 matches at 7 bases. V lost 2 bases and J lost 0; bases outside the gene matches: 6. CDR1 is MNHNS, CDR2 SASEGT, per germline. The CDR3 sequence is 16 residues long. CDR3 DNA: TGTGCCAGCAGTGAAAGTTTTGGACAGGTGAACACTGAAGCTTTCTTT. It yields the protein CASSESFGQVNTEAFF.

The V and J genes are TRBV19 and TRBJ1-2, with 7 bases matching TRBD1. Per germline, CDR1 LNHDA and CDR2 SQIVND (reference sequence). The CDR3 runs to 14 residues. V lost 4 bases to trimming and J lost 7 bases; unmatched junction nucleotides: 9. The CDR3 coding sequence is TGTGCCAGTAGTACGGAGGGGGCCGTGTTTGGCTACACCTTC. This translates into CASSTEGAVFGYTF.

The V call is TRBV19, the J call TRBJ2-2, with 10 nucleotides matching TRBD2. CDR1 LNHDA and CDR2 SQIVND come from the germline V gene (reference sequence). CDR3 size: 16 residues. Trimming took 6 bases from V and 0 from J; bases not matched to a gene: 4. CDR3 DNA: TGTGCCAGTAGAGGACTAGCGGCCCCGAACACCGGGGAGCTGTTTTTT. It specifies CASRGLAAPNTGELFF.

The gene calls are TRBV7-8 and TRBJ2-7, with D perhaps TRBD1 (5 bases). The CDR3 runs 16 residues. CDR1 SGHVS and CDR2 FQNEAQ come from the germline V gene. The V and J ends lost 5 bases and 0 bases respectively, with 17 bases between them. CDR3 in DNA: TGTGCCAGCAGCCCATCCAGCCGACAGAGCTCCTACGAGCAGTACTTC. Amino acids: CASSPSSRQSSYEQYF.

This chain joins TRBV19 and TRBJ2-4; 8 positions match TRBD1. The CDR3 extends over 16 amino acids. V lost 4 bases, J lost 8 bases, and 13 bases stayed unmatched. Germline V CDR1 and CDR2: LNHDA, SQIVND (reference sequence). The CDR3 region has the DNA TGTGCCAGTAGTACAAGGACAGGGTGGATGGCGGACATTCAGTACTTC. It encodes CASSTRTGWMADIQYF.

The V call is TRBV28, the J call TRBJ2-2; D might be TRBD2 (6 bases). The CDR3 sequence is 15 residues long. Germline V lookup: CDR1 MDHEN, CDR2 SYDVKM. The V end was cut by 5 bases, the J end by 0 bases, with 10 bases between. CDR3 sequence (DNA): TGTGCCAGCAGTCCGGGAGACGCGAACACCGGGGAGCTGTTTTTT. This codes for CASSPGDANTGELFF.

This clone was seen once. As DNA, the CDR3 is TGTGCCAGCAGTTACTCGCGCCGGGGGGACACTGAAGCTTTCTTT. Its protein product is CASSYSRRGDTEAFF. This chain connects TRBV6-5 to TRBJ1-1; D possibly corresponds to TRBD1 (5 bases). CDR1 MNHEY and CDR2 SVGAGI come from the germline V gene. The CDR3 is 15 amino acids. Trimming left V 0 bases short and J 3 bases short, with 11 bases between.

A few counts support this clone. The chain is built from TRBV19 and TRBJ1-5, with D perhaps TRBD1 (6 bases). V was trimmed by 6 bases and J by 5 bases, leaving 11 bases between them. The CDR3 totals 13 residues. Germline CDR1 is LNHDA and CDR2 is SQIVND (reference sequence). CDR3 region: CASRRQVDQPQHF. The CDR3 region has the DNA TGTGCCAGTAGACGACAGGTGGATCAGCCCCAGCATTTT. The full variable domain, its missing parts supplied by reference TRBV19 and TRBJ1-5, is DGGITQSPKYLFRKEGQNVTLSCEQNLNHDAMYWYRQDPGQGLRLIYYSQIVNDFQKGDIAEGYSVSREKKESFPLTVTSAQKNPTAFYLCASRRQVDQPQHFGDGTRLSIL.

The rearrangement joins TRBV6-5 to TRBJ2-2; 7 nucleotides align to TRBD1. The CDR3 has 16 amino acids. In germline, CDR1 is MNHEY, CDR2 SVGAGI. Trimming removed 4 bases from V and 2 bases from J; junction bases left unmatched: 7. The CDR3 nucleotides are TGTGCCAGCAGTTTACAACAGGGGCTTAACACCGGGGAGCTGTTTTTT. This encodes CASSLQQGLNTGELFF.

The V gene is TRBV29-1, the J gene TRBJ2-1; 12 bases map to TRBD2. Germline trimming cut 4 bases from V and 10 bases from J; bases unmatched to any gene: 5. The CDR3 is 13 amino acids. In germline, CDR1 is SQVTM, CDR2 ANQGSEA. CDR3 in amino acids: CSVGTSGEGEQFF. Here the CDR3 DNA reads TGCAGCGTTGGGACTAGCGGGGAGGGCGAGCAGTTCTTC.

The chain combines TRBV7-8 with TRBJ2-3; D might be TRBD2 (6 bases). The germline V gene encodes CDR1 SGHVS and CDR2 FQNEAQ. Trimming shortened V by 1 base and J by 0 bases, and 17 bases separated the two germline ends. CDR3 length: 18 residues. The CDR3, as DNA: TGTGCCAGCAGCTTAGGGACTCTTTTAGCGGCTAGCACAGATACGCAGTATTTT. Translating it yields CASSLGTLLAASTDTQYF.

This chain joins TRBV5-6 and TRBJ1-1; no firm D call. In germline, CDR1 is SGHDT, CDR2 YYEEEE. This CDR3 region has 14 residues. The V end lost 0 bases, the J end lost 0 bases, and 6 bases lay between the germline ends. CDR3 loop: CASSLVSLNTEAFF. The CDR3, as DNA: TGTGCCAGCAGCTTGGTTTCTCTGAACACTGAAGCTTTCTTT.

V and J are TRBV5-1 and TRBJ1-4; TRBD1 matches 8 bases. J was trimmed by 7 bases and V by 6 bases; bases with no gene match: 5. From germline, CDR1 is SGHRS and CDR2 YFSETQ. There are 13 residues in the CDR3. The CDR3 DNA reads TGCGCCAGCACGGGGACAGGATCTGAAAAACTGTTTTTT. It codes for CASTGTGSEKLFF.

The CDR3 is CASSPSSGGSSYEQYF. The CDR3 DNA follows: TGTGCCAGCAGCCCATCTAGCGGAGGGAGCTCCTACGAGCAGTACTTC. This chain uses TRBV3-1 (or the pseudogene TRBV3-2) with TRBJ2-7, with 7 bases lining up with TRBD2. Germline CDR1 and CDR2: LGHDT and YNNKEL (reference sequence). The CDR3 runs to 16 residues. The V segment lost 4 bases and the J segment 0 bases; nucleotides outside the gene matches: 9.

This rearrangement joins TRBV2 to TRBJ2-3; D is possibly TRBD2 (5 bases). V dropped 6 bases and J dropped 2 bases, with 12 bases sitting between them. This CDR3 region has 14 residues. CDR1 SNHLY and CDR2 FYNNEI come from the germline V gene. CDR3 bases: TGTGCCAGCAGCCTATTCGGGGACACAGATACGCAGTATTTT. Encoded protein: CASSLFGDTDTQYF.

This clone was seen only a few times. The chain joins TRBV4-2 to TRBJ2-1; TRBD2 aligns across 11 bases. Losses at the gene ends were 1 base for V and 8 bases for J; bases not matched to a gene: 10. The CDR3 sequence is 17 residues long. The germline CDR1 and CDR2 sequences are LGHNA and YNFKEQ. The CDR3 sequence is CASSQAGGRTSGYEQFF. CDR3 coding DNA: TGTGCCAGCAGCCAAGCTGGGGGCAGGACTAGCGGGTATGAGCAGTTCTTC.

The chain is built from TRBV4-1 and TRBJ1-1; the match to TRBD1 covers 7 bases. V trimming: 4 bases; J trimming: 7 bases; junction bases outside the gene matches: 6. The CDR3 is 13 residues long. CDR1 is MGHRA, CDR2 YSYEKL, per germline. CDR3 amino acids: CASSPQGLVEAFF. CDR3 coding DNA: TGCGCCAGCAGCCCACAGGGGCTGGTTGAAGCTTTCTTT.

V is TRBV5-4 and J is TRBJ2-5; tentatively, D is TRBD2 (6 bases). Trimming took off 6 bases at V and 5 bases at J, with 14 bases between the two ends. CDR1 and CDR2 (germline): SGHNT, YYREEE (reference sequence). The CDR3 runs to 13 residues. CDR3 nucleotides: TGTGCCAGCAAAAGGAGGGGCGATGAGACCCAGTACTTC. The encoded protein is CASKRRGDETQYF.

This clone turned up a few times. This chain joins TRBV3-1 (or the pseudogene TRBV3-2) and TRBJ2-4, with TRBD1 as a possible D gene (5 bases). There are 13 residues in the CDR3. Germline V gene data show CDR1 as LGHDT and CDR2 as YNNKEL (reference sequence). V lost 0 bases to trimming and J lost 10 bases, with 10 bases between them. The CDR3 nucleotides read TGTGCCAGCAGCCAAGACAGGGTGTCAATTCAGTACTTC. Amino acids: CASSQDRVSIQYF.

This clone was seen only once. V usage is TRBV6-1 and J usage is TRBJ1-1; D is undetermined. The germline V and J ends were trimmed by 2 bases and 3 bases, with 10 bases remaining between them. Germline-derived CDR1 and CDR2 are MNHNS and SASEGT. The CDR3 loop spans 14 amino acids. The CDR3 region is CASSEYPRDTEAFF. The CDR3 nucleotides read TGTGCCAGCAGTGAATATCCCCGGGACACTGAAGCTTTCTTT.

The chain is built from TRBV2 and TRBJ2-3, with TRBD2 matching 8 bases. The germline V gene has CDR1 SNHLY and CDR2 FYNNEI. The CDR3 extends over 14 amino acids. V lost 7 bases, J lost 2 bases, and 5 bases stayed unmatched. The CDR3 nucleotides read TGTGCCAGCAAGCTAGCGGGTCACACAGATACGCAGTATTTT. It encodes CASKLAGHTDTQYF.

This clone came up many times. The junction does not match germline at one end; this may be a read error. The V call is TRBV2, the J call TRBJ1-2; D unclear. Germline CDR1 reads SNHLY; CDR2 reads FYNNEI. CDR3 size: 13 residues. The DNA of the CDR3 is TGTGCCAGCACTGAAGTTGGCCCATATGGCTACACCTTC. This translates into CASTEVGPYGYTF.

CDR3 region: CASRWAWQGGETQYF. The CDR3 DNA reads TGTGCCAGCAGATGGGCTTGGCAGGGTGGGGAGACCCAGTACTTC. The chain links TRBV2 to TRBJ2-5; D might be TRBD1 (5 bases). The CDR3 runs 15 residues. Germline values: CDR1 SNHLY, CDR2 FYNNEI. Trimming pared 6 bases from V and 5 bases from J, leaving 19 bases between.

This chain uses TRBV19 with TRBJ2-1; D is uncertain. The CDR3 has 13 residues. Per the germline V gene, CDR1 is LNHDA and CDR2 is SQIVND (reference sequence). The V and J ends lost 3 bases and 0 bases respectively, with 3 bases between them. CDR3 nucleotide sequence: TGTGCCAGTAGTATCGGCTCCTACAATGAGCAGTTCTTC. Its protein product is CASSIGSYNEQFF.

The chain links TRBV23-1 to TRBJ2-1; 13 positions match TRBD2. TRBV23-1 is an ORF, with its function uncertain. This CDR3 has 21 amino acids. Trimming at V came to 5 bases and at J to 0 bases, leaving 16 bases not matched to a gene. The CDR3 region has the DNA TGCGCCAGCAGTGCCCCCCCTCCGGGACTAGCGGGACCGAGCTCCTACAATGAGCAGTTCTTC. This translates into CASSAPPPGLAGPSSYNEQFF.

Only a few counts were recorded for this clone. V usage is TRBV2 and J usage is TRBJ2-5; 7 positions agree with TRBD1. CDR3 length: 18 amino acids. Per germline, CDR1 SNHLY and CDR2 FYNNEI. The V and J ends lost 0 bases and 5 bases, in that order; junction bases with no gene match: 15. CDR3 DNA sequence: TGTGCCAGCAGTGAAGCGCTTCGACAAGGGGGCGTCTTCGAGACCCAGTACTTC. It translates to CASSEALRQGGVFETQYF.

V usage is TRBV25-1 and J usage is TRBJ2-4; 10 bases map to TRBD2. The CDR3 has 18 amino acids. The J segment lost 0 bases and the V segment lost 2 bases, leaving 7 bases of the junction unmatched. Germline-derived CDR1 and CDR2 are MGHDK and SYGVNS. The CDR3 DNA reads as TGTGCCAGCAGTGAAGGGGGACTAGCGCCTTTAGCCAAAAACATTCAGTACTTC. This translates into CASSEGGLAPLAKNIQYF.